The clone carrying this T cell receptor (beta chain) was observed many times. Germline V CDR1 and CDR2: KGHSH, LQKENI. The CDR3 loop spans 16 amino acids. J gave up 5 bases and V 0 bases, and 1 base lay outside the gene matches. The data originate from a study of T cells in Graves' hyperthyroidism and ophthalmopathy. Template material for amplifying TCR beta CDR3 regions consisted of RNA transcripts. A first-round RT-PCR of the TCR CDR3 used the HTBI primer set. MiXCR, run by TCRdb on the multiplex PCR reads, gives a single entry per CDR3 protein. The table has some 460,000 distinct CDR3 sequences, about 15% seen once.

The TCR originated in a woman under 30 with Graves' hyperthyroidism. The gene calls are TRBV18 and TRBJ1-6; 10 bases align to TRBD1. Sequenced sample: blood. Written as DNA, the CDR3 is TGTGCCAGCTCACCACCCGGGACAGGGGATAATTCACCCCTCCACTTT. Protein sequence: CASSPPGTGDNSPLHF.